This T cell receptor (beta chain) was recovered during a study of blood T cell repertoires in COVID-19. Germline lookup yields CDR1 SGHDN and CDR2 FVKESK. V was trimmed by 6 bases and J by 1 base, leaving 8 bases between them. The CDR3 covers 13 residues. Some clones are missing from TCRdb's copy, which holds only in-frame ones; the method was immunoSEQ multiplex PCR. Of about 120,000 clones in the sample, just over 85% are singletons; the top ten hold roughly 4.7%. The chain recombines TRBV14 with TRBJ2-3, with D maybe TRBD2 (5 bases). This TCR was sampled from a man between 40 and 49 years old with acute or convalescent COVID-19. Sequenced sample: peripheral blood. Here the CDR3 DNA reads TGTGCCAGCAGACAGAGGGGCACAGATACGCAGTATTTT. This codes for CASRQRGTDTQYF. The variable domain in full, with the rest retrieved from reference TRBV14 and TRBJ2-3, is EAGVTQFPSHSVIEKGQTVTLRCDPISGHDNLYWYRRVMGKEIKFLLHFVKESKQDESGMPNNRFLAERTGGTYSTLKVQPAELEDSGVYFCASRQRGTDTQYFGPGTRLTVL.